A single sample gave rise to the 21 T cell receptor beta chains below, sequenced in a study of vaccination and CD4 T cells after COVID-19. The Oncomine TCR Beta short-read assay was applied to DNA of cultured CD4+ T cells. TCRdb independently ran MiXCR on the PCR reads; one entry per CDR3 protein. The table records about 27,000 distinct CDR3 sequences, around 64% of them present only once. Treatment: approximately 9-day PBMC culture with coronavirus spike peptide pools or control peptides (ViraFEST assay). These receptors have no identified antigens. Here the sequenced sample was CD4+ T cells from blood, cultured in vitro, taken after SARS-CoV-2 vaccination. Source of these receptors: a human donor who received a COVID-19 vaccine.

The J gene is TRBJ2-7, the V gene TRBV7-9; 12 positions match TRBD2. This CDR3 is built from 14 residues. V shed 4 bases, J shed 7 bases, and the junction held 5 bases outside the gene matches. CDR1 and CDR2 from the germline V gene are SEHNR and FQNEAQ (reference sequence). The DNA of the CDR3 is TGTGCCAGCAGCTCTAGCGGGGGGGCCGAAGAGCAGTACTTC. It encodes CASSSSGGAEEQYF.

This sequence joins TRBV6-1 and TRBJ1-4, with D tentatively TRBD1 (5 bases). Germline CDR1 is MNHNS and CDR2 is SASEGT. This CDR3 spans 15 amino acids. V was pared by 4 bases and J by 8 bases, with 17 bases between. As DNA, the CDR3 is TGTGCCAGCAGTGGAGGGACTTGGTCAGGAGAAAAACTGTTTTTT. The encoded protein is CASSGGTWSGEKLFF.

With respect to this clonotype: The CDR3 does not close with the conserved phenylalanine or tryptophan, likely indicating a read error. This rearrangement joins TRBV25-1 to TRBJ2-7, with 7 bases that match TRBD2. Germline V gene lookup returns CDR1 MGHDK and CDR2 SYGVNS. V lost 6 bases, J lost 2 bases, and 7 bases stayed unmatched. The CDR3 has 14 residues. The CDR3 here is CASRDSGGAYEQYL. The CDR3 coding sequence is TGTGCCAGCAGGGACTCGGGGGGTGCCTACGAGCAGTACCTC.

V gene TRBV5-1 combines with J gene TRBJ1-1; D unresolved. With 0 bases removed from V and 1 base from J, the gap between germline ends came to 10 bases. Germline CDR1 SGHRS, CDR2 YFSETQ. The CDR3 runs to 15 residues. The CDR3 DNA follows: TGCGCCAGCAGCTTGGAGGGTTTGAGGAACACTGAAGCTTTCTTT. Translating it yields CASSLEGLRNTEAFF.

The V call is TRBV5-4, the J call TRBJ1-2; 7 nucleotides line up with TRBD1. Trimming at V came to 0 bases and at J to 5 bases, leaving 1 base not matched to a gene. This CDR3 spans 13 amino acids. Per germline, CDR1 SGHNT and CDR2 YYREEE (reference sequence). CDR3 sequence (DNA): TGTGCCAGCAGCTTGGACAGGGGATATGGCTACACCTTC. Amino acid sequence: CASSLDRGYGYTF.

The chain carries TRBV5-3 and TRBJ1-2; D remains unclear. TRBV5-3 is given ORF status, its function remaining uncertain. The CDR3 contains 16 residues. The germline V and J ends were trimmed by 2 bases and 4 bases, with 18 bases remaining between them. CDR3 in DNA: TGTGCCAGAAGCTTTTTCGTGAATTCCGACATCTATGGCTACACCTTC. Its translation is CARSFFVNSDIYGYTF.

This clonotype was counted only a few times. The chain couples TRBV7-9 to TRBJ2-3; TRBD2 agrees at 9 bases. Germline loops: CDR1 SEHNR, CDR2 FQNEAQ (reference sequence). V shed 5 bases and J 2 bases; nucleotides not matched to a gene: 14. The CDR3 extends over 18 amino acids. Here the CDR3 reads CASSGRLAVPSATDTQYF. CDR3 in DNA: TGTGCCAGCAGCGGTCGACTAGCGGTGCCCTCCGCCACAGATACGCAGTATTTT.

The CDR3, as DNA: TGTGCCAGCAGCTCCGCCGGGGGCTCTGGAAACACCATATATTTT. It is translated as CASSSAGGSGNTIYF. The V call is TRBV7-8, the J call TRBJ1-3, with a tentative D call TRBD1 (5 bases). Deletions cut 4 bases from V and 0 bases from J, with 10 bases between. The CDR3 runs 15 residues. From germline, CDR1 is SGHVS and CDR2 FQNEAQ.

The chain carries TRBV10-2 and TRBJ2-7; D might be TRBD1 (6 bases). The CDR3 is 16 residues long. The germline V gene has CDR1 WSHSY and CDR2 SAAADI. V lost 4 bases and J lost 1, with 17 bases in between. CDR3 protein: CASSGPETGLSYEQYF. In DNA, the CDR3 is TGCGCCAGCAGTGGGCCTGAGACAGGCCTTTCCTACGAGCAGTACTTC.

This clonotype appeared a single time. The chain employs TRBV10-3 and TRBJ2-3, with D possibly being TRBD1 (5 bases). CDR3 length equals 14 residues. The V end lost 6 bases, the J end lost 5 bases, and 15 bases lay between the germline ends. In germline, CDR1 is ENHRY, CDR2 SYGVKD. The CDR3 loop is CAIRETRDRDTQYF. The CDR3 coding sequence is TGTGCCATCAGAGAAACCAGGGATCGAGATACGCAGTATTTT.

This clonotype was counted a few times. V is TRBV24-1 and J is TRBJ1-2, with TRBD1 matching over 8 bases. Per the germline V gene, CDR1 is KGHDR and CDR2 is SFDVKD. The length of the CDR3 is 14 residues. V shed 4 bases, J shed 3 bases, and the junction held 3 bases outside the gene matches. The CDR3 loop is CATSDRGRDYGYTF. The DNA for the CDR3 is TGTGCCACCAGTGACAGGGGGCGCGACTATGGCTACACCTTC.

The V gene is TRBV11-3, the J gene TRBJ2-2, with D possibly being TRBD2 (6 bases). The length of the CDR3 is 14 residues. CDR1 and CDR2 from the germline V gene are SGHNT and YENEEA. Trimming stripped 4 bases from V and 3 bases from J, with 9 bases between. CDR3 DNA sequence: TGTGCCAGCAGCTCTAGACTAGACACCGGGGAGCTGTTTTTT. This gives the protein CASSSRLDTGELFF.

The chain combines TRBV12-3 or TRBV12-4 with TRBJ1-6, with 7 nucleotides matching TRBD1. Losses at the gene ends were 8 bases for V and 7 bases for J; bases not matched to a gene: 11. The CDR3 runs to 15 residues. The CDR3 is CASGGGGEFNSPLHF. CDR3 nucleotides: TGTGCCAGCGGCGGAGGGGGCGAGTTCAATTCACCCCTCCACTTT.

CDR3 region: CASTRGGWETQYF. In DNA, the CDR3 is TGTGCCAGCACCCGAGGGGGTTGGGAGACCCAGTACTTC. This rearrangement joins TRBV6-2 or TRBV6-3 to TRBJ2-5; D may be TRBD1 (6 bases). Germline V gene sequence: CDR1 MNHEY, CDR2 SVGEGT. This CDR3 is 13 amino acids long. V dropped 7 bases and J dropped 5 bases, with 14 bases sitting between them.

The rearrangement links TRBV7-9 to TRBJ1-1, with D perhaps matching TRBD1 (5 bases). The CDR3 spans 12 residues. V shed 5 bases and J shed 6 bases, with 10 bases lying between them. Germline CDR1 reads SEHNR; CDR2 reads FQNEAQ (reference sequence). The DNA of the CDR3 is TGTGCCAGCAGCCCGGGACTCTCTGAAGCTTTCTTT. Residues: CASSPGLSEAFF.

This chain joins TRBV5-1 and TRBJ2-2; D gene unclear. The CDR3 runs 11 residues. Germline CDR1 is SGHRS and CDR2 is YFSETQ. Trimming pared 6 bases from V and 5 bases from J, leaving 5 bases between. DNA for the CDR3: TGCGCCAGCATGTCTACCGGGGAGCTGTTTTTT. Protein product: CASMSTGELFF.

The chain combines TRBV12-3 or TRBV12-4 with TRBJ2-7, with D maybe TRBD1 (5 bases). CDR3 length equals 15 residues. Trimming stripped 2 bases from V and 4 bases from J, with 15 bases between. CDR3 bases: TGTGCCAGCAGTTTATTAGCAGGGCCTCCGTACGAGCAGTACTTC. Translated, it gives CASSLLAGPPYEQYF.

The chain links TRBV9 to TRBJ1-2, with a tentative D call TRBD1 (6 bases). Germline CDR1 SGDLS, CDR2 YYNGEE. Trimming removed 3 bases from V and 8 bases from J, with 17 bases in between. The CDR3 extends over 14 amino acids. Written as DNA, the CDR3 is TGTGCCAGCAGCGCCGGATGGGGGGGCCGGGGCTACACCTTC. As protein: CASSAGWGGRGYTF.

The rearrangement joins TRBV20-1 to TRBJ1-2; tentatively, D is TRBD1 (5 bases). This CDR3 has 13 residues. V was trimmed by 3 bases and J by 4 bases, leaving 12 bases between them. Germline V gene data show CDR1 as DFQATT and CDR2 as SNEGSKA (reference sequence). In DNA, the CDR3 is TGCAGTGCTAGGGGAGGGACGGCCTATGGCTACACCTTC. This sequence encodes CSARGGTAYGYTF.

The table lists this clonotype with a few counts. V and J are TRBV30 and TRBJ1-5; D is ambiguous. The CDR3 runs to 13 residues. Germline V gives CDR1 GTSNPN, CDR2 SVGIG (reference sequence). Trimming took off 3 bases at V and 3 bases at J, with 9 bases between the two ends. The CDR3, as DNA: TGTGCCTGGAGCAACAACACCAATCAGCCCCAGCATTTT. This codes for CAWSNNTNQPQHF.

The V call is TRBV6-2 or TRBV6-3, the J call TRBJ1-1; a weak D match, TRBD1 (6 bases). Germline CDR1 MNHEY, CDR2 SVGEGT. CDR3 length: 16 amino acids. Trimming stripped 2 bases from V and 1 base from J, with 14 bases between. CDR3 nucleotides: TGTGCCAGCAGTTACCCCGGAGGGGGAAGGAACACTGAAGCTTTCTTT. Its translation is CASSYPGGGRNTEAFF.